A single sample is the source of the 29 T cell receptor beta chains below, sequenced in a study of T-cell reconstitution after alpha-beta-depleted transplantation in children. Unique molecular identifiers were built into the TCRbeta library. One entry per CDR3 protein, called by TCRdb with MiXCR from the PCR reads. The table lists approximately 980,000 distinct CDR3 sequences, about 29% of them singletons. The sequenced sample was PBMCs, mostly from graft donor cells, obtained 360 days after TCRalphabeta/CD19-depleted stem cell transplant. These receptor sequences come from a boy under two years old who had a stem cell transplant for SCID, so the T cells may come from the graft donor.

The DNA for the CDR3 is TGTGCCAGCAGCTCGATAGCGGGACTGTACCAAGAGACCCAGTACTTC. Protein: CASSSIAGLYQETQYF. The rearrangement joins TRBV13 to TRBJ2-5; 8 positions match TRBD2. Trimming cost V 4 bases and J 0 bases; bases outside gene matches: 7. In germline, CDR1 is PRHDT, CDR2 FYEKMQ (reference sequence). The CDR3 runs 16 residues. Supplemented by reference TRBV13 and TRBJ2-5, the full variable domain reads AAGVIQSPRHLIKEKRETATLKCYPIPRHDTVYWYQQGPGQDPQFLISFYEKMQSDKGSIPDRFSAQQFSDYHSELNMSSLELGDSALYFCASSSIAGLYQETQYFGPGTRLLVL.

The V gene is TRBV18, the J gene TRBJ2-3, with TRBD2 matching over 11 bases. J lost 7 bases, V lost 4 bases, and 7 bases had no gene match. The CDR3 has 15 amino acids. Germline CDR1 and CDR2: KGHSH and LQKENI. The CDR3 nucleotides read TGTGCCAGCTCACAACTAGCGGGGGTTGCAAATACGCAGTATTTT. Amino acid sequence: CASSQLAGVANTQYF.

Many counts were recorded for this clonotype. The CDR3 loop is CASSLEWSIGYNEQFF. CDR3 DNA sequence: TGTGCCAGCAGCTTAGAGTGGAGTATCGGCTACAATGAGCAGTTCTTC. The V call is TRBV7-3, the J call TRBJ2-1, with D uncertain. The CDR3 is 16 residues long. Trimming removed 2 bases from V and 3 bases from J, with 14 bases in between. Germline V gene sequence: CDR1 SGHTA, CDR2 FQGTGA.

The chain links TRBV12-3 or TRBV12-4 to TRBJ2-2; 7 nucleotides align to TRBD1. This CDR3 comprises 13 residues. The V segment lost 6 bases and the J segment 6 bases; nucleotides outside the gene matches: 4. The CDR3, as DNA: TGTGCCAGCAGCGAAACAGGGGCCGGGGAGCTGTTTTTT. It codes for CASSETGAGELFF.

V usage is TRBV18 and J usage is TRBJ1-1, with D unclear. The germline V gene has CDR1 KGHSH and CDR2 LQKENI. The V end lost 1 base, the J end lost 5 bases, and 17 bases lay between the germline ends. This CDR3 has 16 residues. The CDR3 DNA reads TGTGCCAGCTCACCACTTTTAACCGGAGGTCGAACTGAAGCTTTCTTT. Translated: CASSPLLTGGRTEAFF.

This chain joins TRBV24-1 and TRBJ1-1; no definite D call. The germline CDR1 and CDR2 sequences are KGHDR and SFDVKD. The V gene lost 5 bases and the J gene lost 4 bases, with 10 bases spanning the gap. The CDR3 loop spans 13 amino acids. The CDR3 region is CATSAGEGTEAFF. Written as DNA, the CDR3 is TGTGCCACCAGTGCCGGGGAAGGCACTGAAGCTTTCTTT.

This clonotype occurred a few times. The V gene is TRBV6-2 or TRBV6-3, the J gene TRBJ2-7; 10 nucleotides align to TRBD1. Germline V gives CDR1 MNHEY, CDR2 SVGEGT. The CDR3 consists of 19 residues. Unmatched junction bases numbered 15, after V lost 2 bases and J lost 2 bases. CDR3 region: CASSYALGQGSFHAYEQYF. Written as DNA, the CDR3 is TGTGCCAGCAGTTACGCCCTGGGACAGGGGTCCTTTCATGCCTACGAGCAGTACTTC.

The V and J genes are TRBV28 and TRBJ2-5; weak D call: TRBD2 (6 bases). The germline gives CDR1 MDHEN, CDR2 SYDVKM. The CDR3 is 13 amino acids. Trimming cost V 4 bases and J 5 bases, with 11 bases left between them. As DNA, the CDR3 is TGTGCCAGCAGTTCGGAGGGCCCGGAGACCCAGTACTTC. It yields the protein CASSSEGPETQYF.

The gene calls are TRBV6-6 and TRBJ1-5; possibly TRBD1 for D (5 bases). CDR1 is MNHNY, CDR2 SVGAGI, per germline (reference sequence). This CDR3 is 13 amino acids long. V lost 6 bases to trimming and J lost 3 bases, with 9 bases between them. The CDR3, as DNA: TGTGCCAGCAGCAGGGATACCAATCAGCCCCAGCATTTT. As protein: CASSRDTNQPQHF.

Only a few counts were recorded for this clonotype. This chain joins TRBV25-1 and TRBJ1-1; D gene unclear. Germline V gives CDR1 MGHDK, CDR2 SYGVNS. V dropped 4 bases and J dropped 10 bases, with 10 bases sitting between them. The CDR3 length is 11 residues. The chain's CDR3 is CASSAGGGAFF. For the CDR3, the DNA is TGTGCCAGCAGTGCGGGAGGTGGAGCTTTCTTT.

This rearrangement joins TRBV5-5 to TRBJ2-2, with D unclear. There are 17 residues in the CDR3. The germline gives CDR1 SGHKS, CDR2 YYEKEE (reference sequence). Trimming took 1 base from V and 0 from J, leaving 13 bases between them. Written as DNA, the CDR3 is TGTGCCAGCAGCTTGTCTGGCGTCCTCGCGAACACCGGGGAGCTGTTTTTT. It specifies CASSLSGVLANTGELFF.

This clonotype was observed many times. CDR3 sequence reads: CASSLGWDLNTEAFF. The CDR3 DNA reads as TGTGCCAGCAGTTTAGGTTGGGACCTGAACACTGAAGCTTTCTTT. This chain uses TRBV28 with TRBJ1-1; possible D gene TRBD1, 5 bases. The germline V gene encodes CDR1 MDHEN and CDR2 SYDVKM. Between the trimmed V and J ends, which lost 2 bases and 0 bases, there was a span of 10 bases. The CDR3 extends over 15 amino acids.

The chain employs TRBV5-6 and TRBJ1-5, with D perhaps matching TRBD1 (5 bases). This CDR3 comprises 15 residues. Trimming cost V 1 base and J 3 bases, with 11 bases left between them. From germline, CDR1 is SGHDT and CDR2 YYEEEE. This CDR3 is CASSLFGAINQPQHF. As DNA, the CDR3 is TGTGCCAGCAGCTTGTTCGGGGCAATCAATCAGCCCCAGCATTTT.

This chain links TRBV28 with TRBJ2-7; D gene ambiguous. V was cut by 5 bases and J by 2 bases, with 19 bases left in between. This CDR3 comprises 16 residues. Germline values: CDR1 MDHEN, CDR2 SYDVKM. The CDR3 DNA is TGTGCCAGCAGTCCTTCGAAACCCGGTGGCACCTACGAGCAGTACTTC. This encodes CASSPSKPGGTYEQYF.

This clonotype was seen a handful of times. The V and J genes are TRBV29-1 and TRBJ1-3, with D tentatively TRBD1 (5 bases). The CDR3 covers 13 residues. The V and J ends lost 3 bases and 2 bases respectively, with 8 bases between them. CDR1 and CDR2 (germline): SQVTM, ANQGSEA. The CDR3 reads CSVDQGAGNTIYF. The CDR3 DNA reads TGCAGCGTTGATCAGGGCGCTGGAAACACCATATATTTT. The variable domain in full, completed from reference TRBV29-1 and TRBJ1-3, reads SAVISQKPSRDICQRGTSLTIQCQVDSQVTMMFWYRQQPGQSLTLIATANQGSEATYESGFVIDKFPISRPNLTFSTLTVSNMSPEDSSIYLCSVDQGAGNTIYFGEGSWLTVV.

The V call is TRBV9, the J call TRBJ2-5, with D possibly TRBD2 on 5 matching bases. The V end was cut by 3 bases, the J end by 5 bases, with 14 bases between. This CDR3 spans 14 amino acids. Germline V lookup: CDR1 SGDLS, CDR2 YYNGEE. CDR3 sequence: CASSAGTPGETQYF. CDR3 sequence (DNA): TGTGCCAGCAGCGCCGGCACCCCGGGGGAGACCCAGTACTTC.

The chain has TRBV28 and TRBJ1-3; 9 positions match TRBD1. Germline V gene sequence: CDR1 MDHEN, CDR2 SYDVKM. With V trimmed by 7 bases and J by 0 bases, 10 bases remained unmatched. This CDR3 has 17 amino acids. In DNA form, the CDR3 reads TGTGCCAGCACCCCCGCGGGACAGGGCCTCTCTGGAAACACCATATATTTT. It yields the protein CASTPAGQGLSGNTIYF.

This chain uses TRBV5-1 with TRBJ1-1; the D gene is possibly TRBD1 (6 bases). CDR3 length equals 12 residues. Germline V gives CDR1 SGHRS, CDR2 YFSETQ. Trimming left V 5 bases short and J 7 bases short, with 12 bases between. CDR3 sequence: CASSPRGLEAFF. CDR3 DNA sequence: TGCGCCAGCAGTCCCAGGGGCCTTGAAGCTTTCTTT.

This clonotype has only a few counts. The chain carries TRBV5-1 and TRBJ2-7, with 7 positions matching TRBD2. The junction had 14 bases not matched to a gene; V was cut back by 2 bases and J by 6 bases. The germline CDR1 and CDR2 sequences are SGHRS and YFSETQ. The CDR3 is 16 amino acids. CDR3 loop: CASSFVYTPGGGEQYF. CDR3 in DNA: TGCGCCAGCAGCTTCGTCTACACCCCGGGGGGAGGCGAGCAGTACTTC.

In this sample, this clonotype turned up a few times. The rearrangement uses TRBV6-5 and TRBJ2-7, with 7 bases aligning to TRBD2. V lost 0 bases to trimming and J lost 7 bases; unmatched junction nucleotides: 12. This CDR3 has 16 residues. Germline V gene lookup returns CDR1 MNHEY and CDR2 SVGAGI. The CDR3 sequence: CASSYSSAGESQEQYF. CDR3 coding DNA: TGTGCCAGCAGTTACTCGAGTGCGGGGGAAAGTCAAGAGCAGTACTTC.

This clonotype has ten or more counts. The gene calls are TRBV27 and TRBJ2-1, with D unresolved. In germline, CDR1 is MNHEY, CDR2 SMNVEV (reference sequence). The ends were cut back, 2 bases at V and 8 bases at J, with 10 bases in the middle. CDR3 length equals 13 residues. The CDR3, as DNA: TGTGCCAGCAGTTTACGCCTTTACGATGAGCAGTTCTTC. It is translated as CASSLRLYDEQFF.

This clonotype came up a few times. This chain connects TRBV4-1 to TRBJ1-4, with D tentatively TRBD1 (6 bases). Germline CDR1 and CDR2: MGHRA and YSYEKL. V was clipped by 2 bases and J by 5 bases, with 15 bases between them. The CDR3 extends over 16 amino acids. This CDR3 is CASSQPARGYNEKLFF. CDR3 bases: TGCGCCAGCAGCCAACCCGCCAGGGGTTACAATGAAAAACTGTTTTTT.

This clonotype came up once. This chain links TRBV20-1 with TRBJ1-1; D may be TRBD1 (6 bases). Germline lookup yields CDR1 DFQATT and CDR2 SNEGSKA (reference sequence). The CDR3 extends over 14 amino acids. With 0 bases removed from V and 1 base from J, the gap between germline ends came to 9 bases. The CDR3 region has the DNA TGCAGTGCTAGAGATTTCAGGGGGAACACTGAAGCTTTCTTT. This encodes CSARDFRGNTEAFF.

This clonotype was picked up many times. The chain's CDR3 is CASSLASGRVAYEQYF. The DNA of the CDR3 is TGTGCCAGCAGCTTAGCGTCTGGCAGGGTCGCCTACGAGCAGTACTTC. V is TRBV7-9 and J is TRBJ2-7, with D possibly matching TRBD1 (5 bases). The CDR3 spans 16 residues. V was trimmed by 0 bases and J by 2 bases, leaving 14 bases between them. The V gene's germline CDR1 is SEHNR and CDR2 FQNEAQ (reference sequence).

CDR3 in amino acids: CASSPHPLTKNIQYF. CDR3 sequence (DNA): TGTGCCAGCAGCCCTCACCCCCTGACCAAAAACATTCAGTACTTC. V gene TRBV7-2 combines with J gene TRBJ2-4; D remains ambiguous. Germline V gives CDR1 SGHTA, CDR2 FQGNSA. Trimming cost V 5 bases and J 2 bases, with 13 bases left between them. The CDR3 totals 15 residues.

In its sample, this clonotype was seen a few times. The chain is built from TRBV11-1 and TRBJ2-1; D is possibly TRBD1 or TRBD2 (5 bases each). V lost 1 base and J lost 5, with 12 bases in between. This CDR3 is 15 amino acids long. Germline CDR1 SGHAT, CDR2 FQDESV (reference sequence). The CDR3 coding sequence is TGTGCCAGCAGCTTAGGGACGGGACCAAACAATGAGCAGTTCTTC. This gives the protein CASSLGTGPNNEQFF.

The table lists this clonotype with a few counts. CDR3 residues: CSASDLAGDNEQFF. In DNA form, the CDR3 reads TGCAGTGCTAGTGACCTAGCGGGGGACAATGAGCAGTTCTTC. This sequence joins TRBV20-1 and TRBJ2-1; TRBD2 matches 10 bases. The V gene end was trimmed by 3 bases and the J gene end by 5 bases; junction bases not matched to a gene: 4. Germline lookup yields CDR1 DFQATT and CDR2 SNEGSKA (reference sequence). This CDR3 contains 14 residues.

The V call is TRBV18, the J call TRBJ2-1, with 10 bases that match TRBD2. Germline V gene data show CDR1 as KGHSH and CDR2 as LQKENI. J lost 4 bases, V lost 2 bases, and 23 bases had no gene match. This CDR3 is 22 amino acids long. The CDR3 reads CASSPTDTAGLANPLSYNEQFF. CDR3 coding DNA: TGTGCCAGCTCACCAACCGATACCGCGGGACTAGCGAACCCCCTCTCTTACAATGAGCAGTTCTTC.

The chain uses TRBV12-3 or TRBV12-4 and TRBJ1-2; D perhaps matches TRBD1 (6 bases). CDR3 length: 17 residues. V dropped 4 bases and J dropped 4 bases, with 22 bases sitting between them. The CDR3 coding sequence is TGTGCCAGCAGTTCCTCTCAAGTACAGGGTAGGACCTATGGCTACACCTTC. Its translation is CASSSSQVQGRTYGYTF.